This TCR beta chain was captured in a study of radiotherapy plus CTLA-4 blockade in lung cancer. Trimming at V came to 7 bases and at J to 2 bases, leaving 3 bases not matched to a gene. CDR1 is SQVTM, CDR2 ANQGSEA, per germline. There are 13 residues in the CDR3. To note about this clone: Antigen: not known.

Study results and limitations: Interferon-beta and early blood T cell clone dynamics reportedly predicted response best. Following radiotherapy plus ipilimumab, tumor-derived TCR clones expanded in the blood.

The method was immunoSEQ multiplex PCR; TCRdb's version includes in-frame clones alone and lacks a portion of them. This sample has around 120,000 clones; 78% occur once, and the top ten carry 5.2%. The sequence came from a human donor with non-small cell lung cancer who had a partial response to radiotherapy plus ipilimumab. This specimen was peripheral blood, taken from a patient treated with radiotherapy plus ipilimumab. This chain joins TRBV29-1 and TRBJ2-5; 11 nucleotides agree with TRBD2. The CDR3 loop is CSAVAGGQETQYF. The CDR3 DNA sequence: TGCAGCGCCGTAGCGGGAGGGCAAGAGACCCAGTACTTC. Variable domain in full (rest from reference TRBV29-1 and TRBJ2-5): SAVISQKPSRDICQRGTSLTIQCQVDSQVTMMFWYRQQPGQSLTLIATANQGSEATYESGFVIDKFPISRPNLTFSTLTVSNMSPEDSSIYLCSAVAGGQETQYFGPGTRLLVL.